The clone carrying this T cell receptor beta chain was counted a few times. This CDR3 is also generated by other DNA sequences in the sample. The germline CDR1 and CDR2 sequences are MGHDK and SYGVNS. This CDR3 region has 16 residues. J lost 0 bases, V lost 4 bases, and 6 bases had no gene match. These data are taken from a study of blood T cell repertoires in COVID-19. Authors' analysis steps: By means of reference gene primer amplification, nucleated cell counts were estimated. The method was immunoSEQ multiplex PCR; TCRdb's version includes in-frame clones alone and lacks a portion of them. V, J and clone size were drawn from that table, and D and trimming were deduced from the DNA. The sample lists about 74,000 clones; 70% to 80% were seen once.

This clonotype was sampled from a human donor in a cohort sampled during active COVID-19. The V and J genes are TRBV25-1 and TRBJ2-3, with TRBD2 matching 8 bases. Sequenced material: peripheral blood. CDR3 nucleotides: TGTGCCAGCAGTGCTGGACTAGCTTTAAGCACAGATACGCAGTATTTT. This sequence encodes CASSAGLALSTDTQYF.